This T cell receptor beta chain was recorded in a study of blood T cells in healthy people across ages. Looking at the study overall: The template switching approach captured approximately one barcoded beta molecule for every two T cells.

Regarding the study as a whole: What prevented conclusive comparison of naive and antigen-experienced cells was that PBMCs were unsorted. Higher diversity, along with more naive CD4+ cells, distinguished long-lived donors from aged donors. Roughly linear age-related decline in beta diversity appeared, significant by age 40.

CDR1 is LGHNA and CDR2 is YNFKEQ in the germline V gene. The length of the CDR3 is 16 residues. To note about this clonotype: What it binds is not known. An end of the junction differs from the germline gene, which may be a read error.

For the second PCR, which ran for 7 to 11 cycles, a sample-barcoded 5' primer and a J-beta primer mix were used. A single record per CDR3 protein comes from TCRdb applying MiXCR to the 5' RACE reads. The sample holds hundreds of thousands of distinct CDR3 sequences; roughly 50% are singletons and the top ten take around a third. The sequence was collected from a woman aged 60 to 75 in good health. The chain links TRBV4-2 to TRBJ2-3; TRBD2 aligns across 10 bases. The sample consisted of blood. CDR3 bases: TGTGCCAACAGCCAAGACCTAGCGGGAGTGAAAGATACGCAGTATTTT. It encodes CANSQDLAGVKDTQYF.